This is a list of T cell receptor beta chains from one sample in a study of T-cell reconstitution after alpha-beta-depleted transplantation in children. TCRdb redid the calling of the PCR reads with MiXCR, one entry per CDR3 protein. Here the sample spans nearly 200,000 distinct CDR3 sequences, 6.3% being singletons. Sequencing used PBMCs, obtained before TCRalphabeta/CD19-depleted stem cell transplant. These receptor sequences come from a girl under two years old with combined immunodeficiency, due to receive a stem cell transplant. Both conserved end residues are part of each CDR3. Each record gives: clone size, V gene, D gene, J gene, CDR3 protein, CDR3 DNA. The D gene is left open where the match is weak. Some rows mark clone size as missing; the rest say once, few, many or name a class of expanded clone.

size: .
V: TRBV25-1
D: .
J: TRBJ2-7
CDR3: CASSESGILTYEQYF
DNA: TGTGCCAGCAGTGAATCTGGAATTTTAACCTACGAGCAGTACTTC

size: .
V: TRBV6-5
D: TRBD2
J: TRBJ2-7
CDR3: CASSYAPGLAGFYEQYF
DNA: TGTGCCAGCAGTTACGCTCCGGGACTAGCGGGATTCTACGAGCAGTACTTC

size: many
V: TRBV4-2
D: TRBD2
J: TRBJ2-7
CDR3: CASSQDIFGGAYEQYF
DNA: TGTGCCAGCAGCCAAGATATTTTCGGGGGGGCCTACGAGCAGTACTTC

size: many
V: TRBV20-1
D: TRBD1
J: TRBJ1-1
CDR3: CSASRQGPNTEAFF
DNA: TGCAGTGCTAGTCGACAGGGCCCGAACACTGAAGCTTTCTTT

size: many
V: TRBV5-1
D: .
J: TRBJ2-2
CDR3: CASRTGFTGELFF
DNA: TGCGCCAGCAGAACAGGGTTCACCGGGGAGCTGTTTTTT

size: many
V: TRBV20-1
D: TRBD1
J: TRBJ2-1
CDR3: CSALNRGTSYNEQFF
DNA: TGCAGTGCCCTGAACAGGGGAACCAGCTACAATGAGCAGTTCTTC

size: few
V: TRBV27
D: .
J: TRBJ1-5
CDR3: CASSWSVERQPQHF
DNA: TGTGCCAGCAGTTGGTCGGTGGAACGTCAGCCCCAGCATTTT

size: many
V: TRBV10-3
D: TRBD1
J: TRBJ2-1
CDR3: CATLFAGQGANNEQFF
DNA: TGTGCCACCTTATTTGCCGGACAGGGGGCCAACAATGAGCAGTTCTTC

size: many
V: TRBV7-9
D: TRBD2
J: TRBJ2-3
CDR3: CASSFPGLSRDTQYF
DNA: TGTGCCAGCAGCTTCCCGGGACTAAGCCGGGATACGCAGTATTTT

size: many
V: TRBV20-1
D: .
J: TRBJ1-4
CDR3: CSAPQNGEKLFF
DNA: TGCAGTGCTCCACAGAACGGGGAAAAACTGTTTTTT

size: many
V: TRBV4-1
D: TRBD2
J: TRBJ2-1
CDR3: CASSSSGGAASEQFF
DNA: TGCGCCAGCAGTAGTAGCGGGGGGGCAGCTAGTGAGCAGTTCTTC

size: .
V: TRBV27
D: .
J: TRBJ2-1
CDR3: CASSFGLGSNEQFF
DNA: TGTGCCAGCAGTTTCGGACTCGGCTCCAATGAGCAGTTCTTC

size: many
V: TRBV12-3/TRBV12-4
D: TRBD1
J: TRBJ2-3
CDR3: CASSPLDRGRVDTQYF
DNA: TGTGCCAGCAGTCCATTGGACAGGGGGCGCGTAGATACGCAGTATTTT

size: many
V: TRBV24-1
D: TRBD2
J: TRBJ2-2
CDR3: CATSDSSGGADGELFF
DNA: TGTGCCACCAGTGATTCTAGCGGGGGGGCCGACGGGGAGCTGTTTTTT

size: few
V: TRBV18
D: .
J: TRBJ2-1
CDR3: CASSPGGLTYNEQFF
DNA: TGTGCCAGCTCACCAGGGGGTCTTACCTACAATGAGCAGTTCTTC

size: many
V: TRBV9
D: .
J: TRBJ2-6
CDR3: CASSVGGSGANVLTF
DNA: TGTGCCAGCAGCGTGGGCGGCTCTGGGGCCAACGTCCTGACTTTC

size: many
V: TRBV20-1
D: .
J: TRBJ2-3
CDR3: CSALIVPRGTDTQYF
DNA: TGCAGTGCTCTAATAGTTCCTAGGGGCACAGATACGCAGTATTTT

size: many
V: TRBV28
D: TRBD2
J: TRBJ2-1
CDR3: CASGMSGSPYYNEQFF
DNA: TGTGCCAGCGGGATGAGCGGGAGCCCCTACTACAATGAGCAGTTCTTC

size: .
V: TRBV11-2
D: .
J: TRBJ1-6
CDR3: CASSLMSSYNSPLHF
DNA: TGTGCCAGCAGCTTAATGAGCTCCTATAATTCACCCCTCCACTTT

size: many
V: TRBV14
D: .
J: TRBJ2-3
CDR3: CASSYLTDTQYF
DNA: TGTGCCAGCAGCTACCTTACAGATACGCAGTATTTT

size: many
V: TRBV7-7
D: .
J: TRBJ2-7
CDR3: CASSLDSGESASYEQYF
DNA: TGTGCCAGCAGCTTGGACTCAGGGGAGTCGGCGTCCTACGAGCAGTACTTC

size: many
V: TRBV20-1
D: .
J: TRBJ2-4
CDR3: CSARGLAKNIQYF
DNA: TGCAGTGCTCGAGGACTAGCCAAAAACATTCAGTACTTC

size: many
V: TRBV5-1
D: TRBD2
J: TRBJ2-3
CDR3: CASSLDLSGSFTDTQYF
DNA: TGCGCCAGCAGCTTGGACCTTAGCGGGAGTTTTACAGATACGCAGTATTTT

size: many
V: TRBV7-3
D: TRBD1
J: TRBJ2-1
CDR3: CASSIDRGSNNEQFF
DNA: TGTGCCAGCAGCATAGACAGGGGGTCGAATAATGAGCAGTTCTTC

size: few
V: TRBV12-3/TRBV12-4
D: TRBD2
J: TRBJ2-2
CDR3: CASGRGGNTGELFF
DNA: TGTGCCAGCGGGCGGGGGGGCAACACCGGGGAGCTGTTTTTT

size: .
V: TRBV15
D: .
J: TRBJ1-2
CDR3: CATSREDTGMYGYTF
DNA: TGTGCCACCAGCAGAGAGGACACCGGGATGTATGGCTACACCTTC

size: many
V: TRBV3-1
D: .
J: TRBJ2-3
CDR3: CASSQTADRGLTDTQYF
DNA: TGTGCCAGCAGCCAAACGGCGGACAGAGGGCTCACAGATACGCAGTATTTT

size: many
V: TRBV28
D: .
J: TRBJ2-1
CDR3: CASSLWATYNEQFF
DNA: TGTGCCAGCAGTTTATGGGCTACCTACAATGAGCAGTTCTTC

size: many
V: TRBV4-1
D: .
J: TRBJ2-7
CDR3: CASSLSQSYEQYF
DNA: TGCGCCAGCAGCCTATCACAGAGCTACGAGCAGTACTTC

size: many
V: TRBV7-3
D: .
J: TRBJ1-2
CDR3: CASSLTGDYGYTF
DNA: TGTGCCAGCAGCTTAACAGGGGACTATGGCTACACCTTC

size: many
V: TRBV4-3
D: TRBD2
J: TRBJ2-3
CDR3: CASSQTSGSTDTQYF
DNA: TGCGCCAGCAGCCAAACTAGCGGGAGCACAGATACGCAGTATTTT

size: many
V: TRBV3-1
D: .
J: TRBJ2-1
CDR3: CASSQWLDEQFF
DNA: TGTGCCAGCAGCCAATGGCTAGACGAGCAGTTCTTC

size: many
V: TRBV13
D: TRBD1
J: TRBJ2-5
CDR3: CASSVRGETQYF
DNA: TGTGCCAGCAGCGTCAGGGGGGAGACCCAGTACTTC

size: many
V: TRBV3-1
D: TRBD1
J: TRBJ2-3
CDR3: CASAYGTVSYF
DNA: TGTGCCAGCGCCTACGGGACAGTGTCGTATTTT

size: many
V: TRBV6-2/TRBV6-3
D: TRBD2
J: TRBJ2-3
CDR3: CASSYSQPGLPTDTQYF
DNA: TGTGCCAGCAGTTACTCGCAGCCGGGACTACCCACAGATACGCAGTATTTT

size: many
V: TRBV6-5
D: .
J: TRBJ2-7
CDR3: CASSYGAGVFYEQYF
DNA: TGTGCCAGCAGTTACGGGGCAGGGGTGTTTTACGAGCAGTACTTC

size: many
V: TRBV20-1
D: .
J: TRBJ2-7
CDR3: CSARDLRDSGEQYF
DNA: TGCAGTGCTAGAGATCTACGGGACTCTGGGGAGCAGTACTTC

size: .
V: TRBV24-1
D: .
J: TRBJ1-2
CDR3: CATSGGEGYTF
DNA: TGTGCCACCAGTGGCGGGGAAGGCTACACCTTC

size: many
V: TRBV7-3
D: TRBD1
J: TRBJ2-3
CDR3: CASSTDRSSTDTQYF
DNA: TGTGCCAGCAGCACGGACAGGTCTAGCACAGATACGCAGTATTTT

size: many
V: TRBV7-9
D: .
J: TRBJ1-2
CDR3: CASSFSARDINYGYTF
DNA: TGTGCCAGCAGCTTTTCAGCTCGGGACATAAACTATGGCTACACCTTC

size: many
V: TRBV24-1
D: TRBD2
J: TRBJ2-3
CDR3: CATSDLGTSGSTDTQYF
DNA: TGTGCCACCAGTGATTTGGGGACTAGCGGGAGTACAGATACGCAGTATTTT

size: many
V: TRBV5-1
D: .
J: TRBJ2-1
CDR3: CASSFPFKDNEQFF
DNA: TGCGCCAGCAGCTTTCCCTTCAAGGACAATGAGCAGTTCTTC

size: many
V: TRBV15
D: .
J: TRBJ2-5
CDR3: CATSTGQRETQYF
DNA: TGTGCCACCAGCACTGGACAGCGGGAGACCCAGTACTTC

size: many
V: TRBV21-1
D: .
J: TRBJ2-6
CDR3: CASSILTGSSGANVLTF
DNA: TGTGCCAGCAGCATCCTGACAGGCAGCTCTGGGGCCAACGTCCTGACTTTC

size: many
V: TRBV7-9
D: TRBD1
J: TRBJ2-7
CDR3: CASSQTGAEQYF
DNA: TGTGCCAGCAGCCAGACAGGGGCCGAGCAGTACTTC

size: many
V: TRBV12-3/TRBV12-4
D: TRBD1
J: TRBJ2-2
CDR3: CASSPTGGAGGELFF
DNA: TGTGCCAGCAGTCCGACAGGGGGCGCGGGCGGGGAGCTGTTTTTT

size: many
V: TRBV9
D: TRBD2
J: TRBJ2-1
CDR3: CASSVASAGAYNEQFF
DNA: TGTGCCAGCAGCGTAGCATCAGCGGGGGCCTACAATGAGCAGTTCTTC

size: many
V: TRBV4-1
D: .
J: TRBJ2-1
CDR3: CASTPVGAGSGNEQFF
DNA: TGCGCCAGCACCCCCGTTGGGGCAGGGTCGGGCAATGAGCAGTTCTTC

size: .
V: TRBV10-3
D: TRBD1
J: TRBJ1-2
CDR3: CAISEPRRDSNGYTF
DNA: TGTGCCATCAGTGAGCCTCGCCGGGACAGTAACGGCTACACCTTC

size: many
V: TRBV11-2
D: TRBD2
J: TRBJ2-1
CDR3: CATGTSGTYNEQFF
DNA: TGTGCCACCGGGACTAGCGGTACCTACAATGAGCAGTTCTTC

size: .
V: TRBV7-6
D: TRBD2
J: TRBJ2-3
CDR3: CASSFFPLVAGEVNTQYF
DNA: TGTGCCAGCAGCTTTTTCCCCCTGGTAGCGGGAGAGGTGAATACGCAGTATTTT